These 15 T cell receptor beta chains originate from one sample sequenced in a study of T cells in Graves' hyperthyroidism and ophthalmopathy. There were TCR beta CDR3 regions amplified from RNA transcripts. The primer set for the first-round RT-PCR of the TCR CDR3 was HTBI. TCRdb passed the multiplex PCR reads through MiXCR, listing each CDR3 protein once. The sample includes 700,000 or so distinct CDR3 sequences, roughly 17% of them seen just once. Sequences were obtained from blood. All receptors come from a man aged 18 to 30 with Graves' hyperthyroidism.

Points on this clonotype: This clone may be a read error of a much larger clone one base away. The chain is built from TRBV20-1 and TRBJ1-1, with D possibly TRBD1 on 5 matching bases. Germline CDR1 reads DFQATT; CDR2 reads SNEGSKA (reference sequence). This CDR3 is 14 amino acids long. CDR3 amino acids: CGARRQSSNTEAFF. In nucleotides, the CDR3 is TGCGGTGCTAGGAGACAGTCGTCGAACACTGAAGCTTTCTTT.

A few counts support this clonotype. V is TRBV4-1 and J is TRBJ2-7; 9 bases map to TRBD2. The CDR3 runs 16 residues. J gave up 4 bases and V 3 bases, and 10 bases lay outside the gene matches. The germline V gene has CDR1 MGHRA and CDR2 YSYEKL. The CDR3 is CASSQAGGAGVYEQYF. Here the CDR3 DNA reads TGCGCCAGCAGCCAGGCGGGAGGGGCGGGGGTGTACGAGCAGTACTTC.

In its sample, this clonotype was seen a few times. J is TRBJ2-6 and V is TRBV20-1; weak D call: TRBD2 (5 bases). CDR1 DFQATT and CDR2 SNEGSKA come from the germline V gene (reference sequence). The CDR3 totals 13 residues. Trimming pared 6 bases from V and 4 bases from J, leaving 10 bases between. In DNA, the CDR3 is TGCAGTGCACCGGAGCGGGGGGCCAACGTCCTGACTTTC. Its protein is CSAPERGANVLTF.

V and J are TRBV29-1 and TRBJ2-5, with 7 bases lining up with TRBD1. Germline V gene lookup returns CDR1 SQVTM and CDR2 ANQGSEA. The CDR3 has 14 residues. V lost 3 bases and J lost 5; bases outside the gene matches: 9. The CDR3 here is CSVEWDRPVETQYF. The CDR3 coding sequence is TGCAGCGTTGAGTGGGACAGACCAGTGGAGACCCAGTACTTC.

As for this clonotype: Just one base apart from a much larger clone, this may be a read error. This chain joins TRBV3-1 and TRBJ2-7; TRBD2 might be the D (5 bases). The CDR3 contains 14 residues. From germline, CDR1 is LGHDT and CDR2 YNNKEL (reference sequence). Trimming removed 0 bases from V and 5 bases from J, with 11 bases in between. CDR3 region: CASSQEASIDEQYF. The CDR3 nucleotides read TGTGCCAGCAGCCAAGAGGCTAGCATCGACGAGCAGTACTTC.

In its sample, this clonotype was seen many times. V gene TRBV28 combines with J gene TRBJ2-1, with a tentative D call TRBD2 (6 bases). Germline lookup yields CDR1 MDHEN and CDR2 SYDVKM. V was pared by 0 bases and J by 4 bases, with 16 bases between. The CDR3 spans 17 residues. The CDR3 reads CASSLWGEGLLYNEQFF. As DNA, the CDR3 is TGTGCCAGCAGTTTATGGGGTGAGGGACTTCTTTACAATGAGCAGTTCTTC.

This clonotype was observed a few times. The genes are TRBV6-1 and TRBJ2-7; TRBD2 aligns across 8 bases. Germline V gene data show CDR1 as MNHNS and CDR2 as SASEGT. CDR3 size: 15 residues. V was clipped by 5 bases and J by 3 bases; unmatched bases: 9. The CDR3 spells CASSPLEGLGYEQYF. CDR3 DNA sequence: TGTGCCAGCAGTCCCCTGGAGGGACTAGGCTACGAGCAGTACTTC.

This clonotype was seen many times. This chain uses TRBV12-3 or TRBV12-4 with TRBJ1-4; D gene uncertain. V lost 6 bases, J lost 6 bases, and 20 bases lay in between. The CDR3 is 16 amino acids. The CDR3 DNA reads TGTGCCAGCAGCCTCGGCCGGGCGAGGGAATATGAAAAACTGTTTTTT. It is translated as CASSLGRAREYEKLFF.

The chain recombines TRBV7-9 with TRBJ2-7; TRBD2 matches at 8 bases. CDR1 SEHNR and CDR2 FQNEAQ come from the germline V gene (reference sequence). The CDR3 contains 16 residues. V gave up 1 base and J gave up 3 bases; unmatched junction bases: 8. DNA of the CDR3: TGTGCCAGCAGCTTAGGGGTTGCGGGAGGCGGCTACGAGCAGTACTTC. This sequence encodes CASSLGVAGGGYEQYF.

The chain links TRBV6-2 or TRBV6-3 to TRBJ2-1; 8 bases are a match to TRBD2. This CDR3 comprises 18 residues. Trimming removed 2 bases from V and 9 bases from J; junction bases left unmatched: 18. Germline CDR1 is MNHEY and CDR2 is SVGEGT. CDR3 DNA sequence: TGTGCCAGCAGTTACACCTTTCGGGTAGCGGGGTGGGTCGGTGAGCAGTTCTTC. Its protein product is CASSYTFRVAGWVGEQFF.

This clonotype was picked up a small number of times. CDR3 sequence reads: CSVETSDTYEQYF. The CDR3 DNA is TGCAGCGTTGAAACTAGCGATACCTACGAGCAGTACTTC. The chain combines TRBV29-1 with TRBJ2-7; 7 bases align to TRBD2. The CDR3 spans 13 residues. Unmatched junction bases numbered 3, after V lost 2 bases and J lost 2 bases. Per germline, CDR1 SQVTM and CDR2 ANQGSEA.

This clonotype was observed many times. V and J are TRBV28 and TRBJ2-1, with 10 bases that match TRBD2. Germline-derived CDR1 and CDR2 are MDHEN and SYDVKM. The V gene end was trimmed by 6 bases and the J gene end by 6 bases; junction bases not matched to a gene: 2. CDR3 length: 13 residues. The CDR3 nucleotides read TGTGCCAGCAGGGGACTAGCGATCAATGAGCAGTTCTTC. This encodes CASRGLAINEQFF.

The CDR3 nucleotides are TGCAGTGCCCCAACCGGGACTAGCGGGACGGAGACCCAGTACTTC. Translated, it gives CSAPTGTSGTETQYF. The chain is built from TRBV20-1 and TRBJ2-5, with 13 positions matching TRBD2. Germline assignment: CDR1 DFQATT and CDR2 SNEGSKA (reference sequence). There are 15 residues in the CDR3. The trim removed 6 bases at V and 5 bases at J, leaving 9 bases unmatched.

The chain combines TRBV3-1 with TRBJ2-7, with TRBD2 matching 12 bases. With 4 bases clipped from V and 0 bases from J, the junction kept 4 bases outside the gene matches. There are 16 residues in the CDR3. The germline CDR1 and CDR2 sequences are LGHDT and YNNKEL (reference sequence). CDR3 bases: TGTGCCAGCAGCCCCTGGACTAGCGGGACCTCCTACGAGCAGTACTTC. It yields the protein CASSPWTSGTSYEQYF.

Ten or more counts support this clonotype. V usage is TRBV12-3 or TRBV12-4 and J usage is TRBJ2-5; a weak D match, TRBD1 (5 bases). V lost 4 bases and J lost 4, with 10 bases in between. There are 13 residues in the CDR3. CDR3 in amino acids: CASSSTQGETQYF. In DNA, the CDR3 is TGTGCCAGCAGTTCCACCCAGGGAGAGACCCAGTACTTC.